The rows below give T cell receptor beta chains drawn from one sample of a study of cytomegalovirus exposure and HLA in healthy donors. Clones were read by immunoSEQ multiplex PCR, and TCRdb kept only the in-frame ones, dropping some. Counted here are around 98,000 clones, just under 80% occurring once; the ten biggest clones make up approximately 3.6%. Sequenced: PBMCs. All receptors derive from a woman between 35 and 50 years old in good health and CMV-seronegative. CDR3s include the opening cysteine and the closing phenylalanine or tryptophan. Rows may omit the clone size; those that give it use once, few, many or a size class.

CDR3: CASSNVVQEVETQYF
V: TRBV7-9
J: TRBJ2-5
size: .

CDR3: CASSPETDMNTEAFF
V: TRBV5-4
J: TRBJ1-1
size: few

CDR3: CASSQTGTGAPFGYTF
V: TRBV4-1
J: TRBJ1-2
size: .

CDR3: CAWGTGVFTDTQYF
V: TRBV30
J: TRBJ2-3
size: .

CDR3: CASSRRREGYGYTF
V: TRBV5-8
J: TRBJ1-2
size: .

CDR3: CAWSVLGLAAGELFF
V: TRBV30
J: TRBJ2-2
size: .

CDR3: CASSDRQGGTEAFF
V: TRBV6-5
J: TRBJ1-1
size: few

CDR3: CASSLPRAGGTEAFF
V: TRBV28
J: TRBJ1-1
size: .

CDR3: CASSPRIAGGNEQFF
V: TRBV7-3
J: TRBJ2-1
size: .

CDR3: CASSAGGGTDTQYF
V: TRBV9
J: TRBJ2-3
size: .

CDR3: CASSLVSSGGYEQYF
V: TRBV5-1
J: TRBJ2-7
size: once

CDR3: CASSSDRLNTEAFF
V: TRBV5-1
J: TRBJ1-1
size: .

CDR3: CSVSGGGETQYF
V: TRBV29-1
J: TRBJ2-5
size: .

CDR3: CASSRRTGLNSPLHF
V: TRBV7-2
J: TRBJ1-6
size: .

CDR3: CASSAITVVF
V: TRBV28
J: TRBJ1-1
size: .

CDR3: CASSLRRGYEQYF
V: TRBV7-2
J: TRBJ2-7
size: .